These 21 T cell receptor beta chains originate from one sample sequenced in a study of T cell responses to AZD1222 COVID-19 vaccine (dated by TCRdb to the early 2020s). Receptors were amplified or captured by the immunoSEQ multiplex PCR assay. The source is immuneACCESS, and TCRdb retained only in-frame sequences with V and J called. Part of the clones is not carried over; for the studies checked, unresolved V genes explain less than half of this, and the remainder is unexplained. A total of 65,000 to 90,000 clones appear in this sample, 89% of them only once. The top ten clonotypes cover about a tenth of the sample. The time point label, read with the paper, signifies: about 28 days (+/-7) after the second vaccine dose. The sequencing used peripheral blood, collected 28 days after the second AZD1222 dose. These receptors originate from an adult who received the AZD1222 COVID-19 vaccine.

The CDR3 sequence: CASGAWQGRSYGYTF. DNA of the CDR3: TGTGCCAGCGGGGCTTGGCAGGGGCGCAGCTATGGCTACACCTTC. The chain has TRBV27 and TRBJ1-2, with a possible D match to TRBD1 (6 bases). The CDR3 has 15 residues. Germline V lookup: CDR1 MNHEY, CDR2 SMNVEV (reference sequence). Between the trimmed V and J ends, which lost 8 bases and 4 bases, there was a span of 20 bases.

In its sample, this clone was seen once. This rearrangement joins TRBV11-1 to TRBJ1-2, with 7 nucleotides matching TRBD1. The CDR3 runs to 13 residues. The V segment lost 5 bases and the J segment 8 bases; nucleotides outside the gene matches: 8. The germline V gene encodes CDR1 SGHAT and CDR2 FQDESV (reference sequence). The CDR3 spells CASSPDRVQGYTF. The CDR3 DNA sequence: TGTGCCAGCAGCCCCGACAGGGTCCAAGGCTACACCTTC. Based on the CDR3 plus reference TRBV11-1 and TRBJ1-2, the full variable domain is EAEVAQSPRYKITEKSQAVAFWCDPISGHATLYWYRQILGQGPELLVQFQDESVVDDSQLPKDRFSAERLKGVDSTLKIQPAELGDSAMYLCASSPDRVQGYTFGSGTRLTVV.

The chain employs TRBV6-5 and TRBJ2-3; 12 bases are a match to TRBD1. This CDR3 comprises 14 residues. The ends lost 8 bases at V and 3 bases at J; junction bases unmatched: 3. CDR1 and CDR2 (germline): MNHEY, SVGAGI. The CDR3, as DNA: TGTGCCAGCGGGGACAGGGGGCGGACAGATACGCAGTATTTT. Amino acids: CASGDRGRTDTQYF.

This chain connects TRBV2 to TRBJ2-7, with TRBD2 matching over 7 bases. V dropped 6 bases and J dropped 3; count of bases not matched to a gene: 5. Germline CDR1 is SNHLY and CDR2 is FYNNEI. This CDR3 has 13 residues. The CDR3 reads CASRASGGYEQYV. CDR3 in DNA: TGTGCCAGCAGAGCCTCGGGAGGCTACGAGCAGTACGTC.

The chain links TRBV5-1 to TRBJ2-3; D is unclear. Trimming pared 4 bases from V and 1 base from J, leaving 16 bases between. Looked up from germline, CDR1 is SGHRS and CDR2 is YFSETQ. This CDR3 comprises 16 residues. For the CDR3, the DNA is TGCGCCAGCAGCCCCCGGTCGGTTCCGGGCACAGATACGCAGTATTTT. This sequence encodes CASSPRSVPGTDTQYF. The entire variable domain, with the rest obtained from reference TRBV5-1 and TRBJ2-3, is as follows: KAGVTQTPRYLIKTRGQQVTLSCSPISGHRSVSWYQQTPGQGLQFLFEYFSETQRNKGNFPGRFSGRQFSNSRSEMNVSTLELGDSALYLCASSPRSVPGTDTQYFGPGTRLTVL.

This clone has only one observation. The chain recombines TRBV3-1 (or the pseudogene TRBV3-2) with TRBJ1-3, with D perhaps TRBD1 (6 bases). Germline CDR1 LGHDT, CDR2 YNNKEL (reference sequence). The CDR3 is made up of 14 amino acids. V was cut by 3 bases and J by 7 bases, with 13 bases left in between. The CDR3 sequence: CASSQGDRSNTIYF. CDR3 nucleotides: TGTGCCAGCAGCCAGGGAGACAGGTCGAACACCATATATTTT.

V usage is TRBV4-1 and J usage is TRBJ1-4; weak D call: TRBD1 (6 bases). This CDR3 contains 14 residues. V was trimmed by 7 bases and J by 7 bases, leaving 16 bases between them. Germline V gene data show CDR1 as MGHRA and CDR2 as YSYEKL. Here the CDR3 reads CASNRGGRAEKLFF. The CDR3, as DNA: TGCGCCAGCAACCGAGGGGGGCGGGCTGAAAAACTGTTTTTT.

A word on this clone: One end of the junction fails to match germline, which may point to a read error. This sequence joins TRBV19 and TRBJ1-2; D possibly corresponds to TRBD1 (6 bases). The CDR3 length is 12 residues. Per the germline V gene, CDR1 is LNHDA and CDR2 is SQIVND (reference sequence). The CDR3 loop reads CASSSRQGPGSF. CDR3 nucleotide sequence: TGTGCCAGTAGTTCAAGGCAGGGGCCAGGGTCCTTC.

V usage is TRBV24-1 and J usage is TRBJ1-2; 7 bases line up with TRBD1. This CDR3 spans 17 amino acids. Germline CDR1 KGHDR, CDR2 SFDVKD. V shed 4 bases, J shed 6 bases, and the junction held 16 bases outside the gene matches. CDR3 sequence reads: CATSDGELGTVRDGYTF. The CDR3 DNA reads TGTGCCACCAGTGACGGCGAACTCGGGACAGTAAGAGATGGCTACACCTTC.

The V gene is TRBV2, the J gene TRBJ2-7, with 9 bases lining up with TRBD1. Looked up from germline, CDR1 is SNHLY and CDR2 is FYNNEI. J gave up 6 bases and V 7 bases, and 10 bases lay outside the gene matches. The CDR3 covers 14 residues. CDR3 coding DNA: TGTGCCAGCACCCCACAGGGGGCTTCTCTCGAGCAGTACTTC. Its translation: CASTPQGASLEQYF. Full variable domain (rest looked up from reference TRBV2 and TRBJ2-7): EPEVTQTPSHQVTQMGQEVILRCVPISNHLYFYWYRQILGQKVEFLVSFYNNEISEKSEIFDDQFSVERPDGSNFTLKIRSTKLEDSAMYFCASTPQGASLEQYFGPGTRLTVT.

This chain links TRBV15 with TRBJ1-5; a possible D gene is TRBD1 (6 bases). The germline V gene encodes CDR1 LNHNV and CDR2 YYDKDF (reference sequence). The germline V and J ends were trimmed by 1 base and 3 bases, with 13 bases remaining between them. The CDR3 totals 16 residues. The CDR3 protein is CATSRGGHGNNQPQHF. The CDR3 nucleotides read TGTGCCACCAGCAGAGGGGGGCACGGTAACAATCAGCCCCAGCATTTT. Full variable domain (missing parts from reference TRBV15 and TRBJ1-5): DAMVIQNPRYQVTQFGKPVTLSCSQTLNHNVMYWYQQKSSQAPKLLFHYYDKDFNNEADTPDNFQSRRPNTSFCFLDIRSPGLGDTAMYLCATSRGGHGNNQPQHFGDGTRLSIL.

This chain connects TRBV7-9 to TRBJ2-5; D might be TRBD2 (5 bases). The V gene's germline CDR1 is SEHNR and CDR2 FQNEAQ (reference sequence). Trimming stripped 10 bases from V and 3 bases from J, with 21 bases between. The CDR3 is 15 amino acids. CDR3 DNA sequence: TGTGCCAACCGCCAGCTTACTAGTCCCGAAGAGACCCAGTACTTC. It encodes CANRQLTSPEETQYF.

The V and J genes are TRBV18 and TRBJ1-5, with a tentative D call TRBD1 (6 bases). V lost 3 bases and J lost 5, with 14 bases in between. This CDR3 comprises 15 residues. Germline CDR1 KGHSH, CDR2 LQKENI. CDR3 nucleotides: TGTGCCAGCTCACCGGGGGGGCCGGGGCATCAGCCCCAGCATTTT. Translation gives CASSPGGPGHQPQHF. The full variable domain, its missing parts supplied by reference TRBV18 and TRBJ1-5, is NAGVMQNPRHLVRRRGQEARLRCSPMKGHSHVYWYRQLPEEGLKFMVYLQKENIIDESGMPKERFSAEFPKEGPSILRIQQVVRGDSAAYFCASSPGGPGHQPQHFGDGTRLSIL.

This chain connects TRBV5-6 to TRBJ1-2, with D maybe TRBD1 (5 bases). The ends were cut back, 5 bases at V and 7 bases at J, with 15 bases in the middle. The germline CDR1 and CDR2 sequences are SGHDT and YYEEEE. The CDR3 consists of 13 residues. The CDR3 coding sequence is TGTGCCAGCAGACTTCCCAGGGTGAGTGGCTACACCTTC. Protein: CASRLPRVSGYTF.

Only one count was recorded for this clone. The V and J genes are TRBV10-3 and TRBJ1-5; D is ambiguous. Trimming removed 0 bases from V and 2 bases from J, with 5 bases in between. The CDR3 loop spans 14 amino acids. CDR1 ENHRY and CDR2 SYGVKD come from the germline V gene. CDR3 residues: CAISESGGNQPQHF. Here the CDR3 DNA reads TGTGCCATCAGTGAGTCAGGCGGCAATCAGCCCCAGCATTTT.

The chain recombines TRBV7-2 with TRBJ1-5; 8 bases map to TRBD1. From germline, CDR1 is SGHTA and CDR2 FQGNSA. V lost 3 bases, J lost 3 bases, and 1 base stayed unmatched. This CDR3 has 14 residues. The CDR3 DNA sequence: TGTGCCAGCAGCTTGGACAGGGTCAATCAGCCCCAGCATTTT. This codes for CASSLDRVNQPQHF. Based on the CDR3 plus reference TRBV7-2 and TRBJ1-5, the full variable domain is GAGVSQSPSNKVTEKGKDVELRCDPISGHTALYWYRQSLGQGLEFLIYFQGNSAPDKSGLPSDRFSAERTGGSVSTLTIQRTQQEDSAVYLCASSLDRVNQPQHFGDGTRLSIL.

This rearrangement joins TRBV14 to TRBJ1-2; TRBD1 matches 11 bases. Trimming at V came to 0 bases and at J to 7 bases, leaving 1 base not matched to a gene. This CDR3 is built from 14 residues. Germline CDR1 and CDR2: SGHDN and FVKESK. CDR3 sequence: CASSQDGTGGGYTF. In DNA form, the CDR3 reads TGTGCCAGCAGCCAAGATGGGACAGGGGGTGGCTACACCTTC. Together with reference TRBV14 and TRBJ1-2, the CDR3 gives the full variable domain: EAGVTQFPSHSVIEKGQTVTLRCDPISGHDNLYWYRRVMGKEIKFLLHFVKESKQDESGMPNNRFLAERTGGTYSTLKVQPAELEDSGVYFCASSQDGTGGGYTFGSGTRLTVV.

In its sample, this clone was seen a few times. The chain joins TRBV28 to TRBJ1-2; TRBD1 aligns across 7 bases. The CDR3 covers 15 residues. Looked up from germline, CDR1 is MDHEN and CDR2 is SYDVKM. V lost 6 bases, J lost 4 bases, and 11 bases stayed unmatched. CDR3 sequence reads: CASSTRQGGVYGYTF. In DNA form, the CDR3 reads TGTGCCAGCAGCACTCGACAGGGAGGGGTCTATGGCTACACCTTC.

This clone was counted a single time. The genes are TRBV9 and TRBJ1-6, with D perhaps TRBD1 (5 bases). Germline V gives CDR1 SGDLS, CDR2 YYNGEE. This CDR3 comprises 15 residues. Trimming pared 0 bases from V and 7 bases from J, leaving 11 bases between. Written as DNA, the CDR3 is TGTGCCAGCAGCGTAGAGGGGCACTCAAATTCACCCCTCCACTTT. As protein: CASSVEGHSNSPLHF.

The rearrangement joins TRBV3-1 (or the pseudogene TRBV3-2) to TRBJ2-1, with TRBD2 matching 12 bases. The germline CDR1 and CDR2 sequences are LGHDT and YNNKEL (reference sequence). There are 16 residues in the CDR3. With V trimmed by 5 bases and J by 5 bases, 7 bases remained unmatched. The DNA of the CDR3 is TGTGCCAGCAGCACCCGACTAGCGGGGGATAACAATGAGCAGTTCTTC. The encoded protein is CASSTRLAGDNNEQFF.

The chain links TRBV9 to TRBJ1-1, with D uncertain. The V and J ends lost 5 bases and 4 bases respectively, with 15 bases between them. Germline values: CDR1 SGDLS, CDR2 YYNGEE. This CDR3 is built from 14 residues. CDR3 sequence (DNA): TGTGCCAGCAGTCGCAACCCCGTGGGCACTGAAGCTTTCTTT. This translates into CASSRNPVGTEAFF.